This TCR beta chain was captured in a study of OX40 agonist ivuxolimab in advanced cancers. Study summary: Participants, about 83% male, averaged 60 years of age, ranging from about 20 to 80.

V lost 0 bases and J lost 6, with 12 bases in between. Germline V gene data show CDR1 as SGHNT and CDR2 as YYREEE (reference sequence). This CDR3 region has 14 residues. This table comes from immunoSEQ multiplex PCR, and its TCRdb copy is limited to in-frame clones, with some not included. The table has some 90,000 clones, under 95% seen once. Prior autoimmune disease or systemic immunosuppression barred patients. This chain connects TRBV5-4 to TRBJ1-1; D unresolved. This clonotype was obtained from an adult with an advanced solid tumor such as melanoma, head and neck, liver or kidney cancer. The material was CD4+ or CD8+ T cells sorted from blood, obtained in a trial of the OX40 agonist ivuxolimab. The CDR3 protein is CASSLGRARPEAFF. The CDR3 DNA reads TGTGCCAGCAGCTTGGGACGGGCCAGGCCTGAAGCTTTCTTT.